The present TCR beta chain was sequenced within a study of beta chain features in type 1 diabetes. Overall study: Examination of sorted cells across all samples involved about 100,000,000 cells.

The isolated RNA, all of it, was reverse transcribed, so expressed TCRB transcripts were what got sequenced. Method: immunoSEQ multiplex PCR; TCRdb's copy keeps in-frame clones and lacks some. Here the sample spans 350,000 or so clones, about 18% being singletons. The table lists this clone with a few counts. There are 16 residues in the CDR3. J gave up 3 bases and V 4 bases, and 6 bases lay outside the gene matches. Germline V gene lookup returns CDR1 MGHRA and CDR2 YSYEKL. Sequenced sample: naive CD4+ T cells from blood. V gene TRBV4-1 combines with J gene TRBJ2-7, with TRBD2 identical over 13 bases. This TCR derives from a woman aged 18-35 years in good health. CDR3 sequence reads: CASSRGLAGFFYEQYF. Written as DNA, the CDR3 is TGCGCCAGCAGCCGGGGACTAGCGGGATTTTTCTACGAGCAGTACTTC.